This T cell receptor (beta chain) is drawn from a study of blood T cell repertoires in COVID-19. Study background: T cells, B-cell-depleted T cells, or PBMCs provided the cDNA or gDNA that served as material.

Two negative PCRs, clearance, or symptom resolution characterized the recovered Cohort 3 donors. On this clone: The junction does not match germline at one end; this may be a read error.

Per the original methods: Researchers report that nucleated cell counts were estimated from reference gene primer amplification. The method was immunoSEQ multiplex PCR; TCRdb's version includes in-frame clones alone and lacks a portion of them. The V and J calls and clone size come from that table; D and trimming were worked out from the DNA. The sample carries approximately 300,000 clones, under 90% recorded once. CDR3 length: 16 amino acids. The sample comprised PBMCs or T cells enriched from blood (not recorded which). The genes are TRBV23-1 and TRBJ2-7, with D perhaps matching TRBD2 (6 bases). TRBV23-1 is labeled an ORF, and its function is uncertain. The sequence came from a woman aged 18 to 35 who had recovered from COVID-19. Here the CDR3 reads CASSQSQWGLTYEQYF. The DNA of the CDR3 is TGCGCCAGCAGCCAATCTCAGTGGGGACTGACCTACGAGCAGTACTTC.